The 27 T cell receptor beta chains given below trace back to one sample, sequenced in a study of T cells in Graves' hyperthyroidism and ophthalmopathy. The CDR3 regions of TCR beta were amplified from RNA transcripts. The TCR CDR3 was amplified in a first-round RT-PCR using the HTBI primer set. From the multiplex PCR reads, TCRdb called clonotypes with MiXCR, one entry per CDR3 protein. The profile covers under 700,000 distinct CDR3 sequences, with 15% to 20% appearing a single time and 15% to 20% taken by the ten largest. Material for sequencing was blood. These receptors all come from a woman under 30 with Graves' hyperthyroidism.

The CDR3 spells CASSESVYNYGYTF. Here the CDR3 DNA reads TGTGCCAGCAGTGAATCAGTTTATAACTATGGCTACACCTTC. The chain combines TRBV25-1 with TRBJ1-2; D gene ambiguous. The V end was cut by 1 base, the J end by 1 base, with 7 bases between. Germline V CDR1 and CDR2: MGHDK, SYGVNS. The length of the CDR3 is 14 residues.

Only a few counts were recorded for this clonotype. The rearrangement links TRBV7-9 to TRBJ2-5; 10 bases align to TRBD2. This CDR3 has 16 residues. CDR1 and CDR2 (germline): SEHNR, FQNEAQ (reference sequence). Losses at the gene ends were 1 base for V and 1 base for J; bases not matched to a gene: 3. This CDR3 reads CASSLVAGGLQETQYF. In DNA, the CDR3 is TGTGCCAGCAGCTTAGTAGCGGGGGGCCTCCAAGAGACCCAGTACTTC.

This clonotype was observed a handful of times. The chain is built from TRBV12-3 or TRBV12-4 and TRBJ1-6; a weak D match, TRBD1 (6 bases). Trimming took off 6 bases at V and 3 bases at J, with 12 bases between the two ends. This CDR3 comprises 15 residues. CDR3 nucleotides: TGTGCCAGCAGACTCAGGGGTTTCTATAATTCACCCCTCCACTTT. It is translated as CASRLRGFYNSPLHF.

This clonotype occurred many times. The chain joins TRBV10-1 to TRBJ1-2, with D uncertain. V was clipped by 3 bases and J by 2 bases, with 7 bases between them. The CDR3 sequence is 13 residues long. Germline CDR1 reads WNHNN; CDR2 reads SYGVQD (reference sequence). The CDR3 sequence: CASSDRQNYGYTF. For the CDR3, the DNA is TGCGCCAGCAGTGATCGGCAGAACTATGGCTACACCTTC.

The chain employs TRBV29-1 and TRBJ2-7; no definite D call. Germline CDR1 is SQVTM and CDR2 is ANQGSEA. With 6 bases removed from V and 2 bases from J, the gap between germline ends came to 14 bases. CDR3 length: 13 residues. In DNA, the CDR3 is TGCAGCGTCGCCGAGCCGGGCGCCTACGAGCAGTACTTC. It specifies CSVAEPGAYEQYF.

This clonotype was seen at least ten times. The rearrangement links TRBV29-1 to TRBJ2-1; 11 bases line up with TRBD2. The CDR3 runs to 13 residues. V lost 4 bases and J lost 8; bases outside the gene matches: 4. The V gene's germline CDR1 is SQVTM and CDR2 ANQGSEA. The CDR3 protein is CSVGLAGGDEQFF. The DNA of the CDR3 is TGCAGCGTTGGTCTAGCGGGAGGAGATGAGCAGTTCTTC.

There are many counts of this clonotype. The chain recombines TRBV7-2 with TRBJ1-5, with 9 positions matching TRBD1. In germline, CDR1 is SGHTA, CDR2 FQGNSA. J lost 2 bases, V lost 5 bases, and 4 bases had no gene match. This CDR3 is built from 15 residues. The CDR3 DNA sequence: TGTGCCAGCAGCCGTGACAGGGGGGGCAATCAGCCCCAGCATTTT. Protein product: CASSRDRGGNQPQHF.

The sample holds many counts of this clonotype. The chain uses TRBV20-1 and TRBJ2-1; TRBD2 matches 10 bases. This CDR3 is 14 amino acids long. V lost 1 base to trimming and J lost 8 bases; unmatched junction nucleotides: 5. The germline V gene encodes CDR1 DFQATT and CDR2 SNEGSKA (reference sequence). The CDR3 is CSARGLAGVHEQFF. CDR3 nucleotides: TGCAGTGCTAGAGGGCTAGCGGGGGTCCATGAGCAGTTCTTC.

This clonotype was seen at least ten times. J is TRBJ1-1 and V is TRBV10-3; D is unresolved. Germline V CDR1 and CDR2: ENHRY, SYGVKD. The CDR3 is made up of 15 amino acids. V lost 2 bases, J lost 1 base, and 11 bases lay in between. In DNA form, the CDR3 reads TGTGCCATCAGTGAGGGGGTCCTGGGGAACACTGAAGCTTTCTTT. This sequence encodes CAISEGVLGNTEAFF.

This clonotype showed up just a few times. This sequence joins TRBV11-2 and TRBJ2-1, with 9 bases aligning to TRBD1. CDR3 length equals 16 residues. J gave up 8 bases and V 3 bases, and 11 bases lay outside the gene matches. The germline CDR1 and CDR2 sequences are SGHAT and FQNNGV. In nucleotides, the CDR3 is TGTGCCAGCAGCTTTACCGGGACAGGGCATGGGGATGAGCAGTTCTTC. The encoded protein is CASSFTGTGHGDEQFF.

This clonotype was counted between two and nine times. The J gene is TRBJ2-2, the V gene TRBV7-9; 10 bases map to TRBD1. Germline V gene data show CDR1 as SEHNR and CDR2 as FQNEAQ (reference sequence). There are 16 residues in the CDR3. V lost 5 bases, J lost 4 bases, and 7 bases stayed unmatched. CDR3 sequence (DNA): TGTGCCAGCAGCACGAGACAGGGGGCCGGCACCGGGGAGCTGTTTTTT. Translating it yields CASSTRQGAGTGELFF.

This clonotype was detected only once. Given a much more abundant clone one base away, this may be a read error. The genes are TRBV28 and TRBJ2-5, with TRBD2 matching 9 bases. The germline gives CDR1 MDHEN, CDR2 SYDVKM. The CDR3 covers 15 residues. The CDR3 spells CASTVAGAGGETQCF. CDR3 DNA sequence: TGTGCCAGCACCGTAGCGGGAGCTGGGGGAGAGACCCAGTGCTTC.

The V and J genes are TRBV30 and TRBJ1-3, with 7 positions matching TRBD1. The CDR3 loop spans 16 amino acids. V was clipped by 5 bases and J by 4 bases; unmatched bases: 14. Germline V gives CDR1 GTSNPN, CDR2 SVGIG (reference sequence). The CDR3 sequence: CAWGLNDRARGNTIYF. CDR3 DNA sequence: TGTGCCTGGGGTTTGAATGACAGGGCCCGCGGAAACACCATATATTTT.

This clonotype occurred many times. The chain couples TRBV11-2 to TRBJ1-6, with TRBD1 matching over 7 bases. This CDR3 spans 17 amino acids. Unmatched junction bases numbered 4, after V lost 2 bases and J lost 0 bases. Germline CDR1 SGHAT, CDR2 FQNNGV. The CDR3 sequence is CASSLPTGSSYNSPLHF. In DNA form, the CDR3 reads TGTGCCAGCAGCTTACCGACAGGGAGCTCCTATAATTCACCCCTCCACTTT. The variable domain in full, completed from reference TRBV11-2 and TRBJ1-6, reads EAGVAQSPRYKIIEKRQSVAFWCNPISGHATLYWYQQILGQGPKLLIQFQNNGVVDDSQLPKDRFSAERLKGVDSTLKIQPAKLEDSAVYLCASSLPTGSSYNSPLHFGNGTRLTVT.

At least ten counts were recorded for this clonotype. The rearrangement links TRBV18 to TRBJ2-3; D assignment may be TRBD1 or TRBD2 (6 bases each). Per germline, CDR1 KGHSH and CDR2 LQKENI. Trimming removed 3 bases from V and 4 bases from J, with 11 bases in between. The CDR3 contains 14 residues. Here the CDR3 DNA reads TGTGCCAGCTCACCCCCGGGGGCCTCAGATACGCAGTATTTT. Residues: CASSPPGASDTQYF.

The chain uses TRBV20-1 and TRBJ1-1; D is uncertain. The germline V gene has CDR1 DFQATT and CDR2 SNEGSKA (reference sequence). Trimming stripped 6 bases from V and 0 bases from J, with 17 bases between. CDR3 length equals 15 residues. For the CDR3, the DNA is TGCAGTGCAAAGGAGACGGTACTCATGAACACTGAAGCTTTCTTT. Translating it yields CSAKETVLMNTEAFF.

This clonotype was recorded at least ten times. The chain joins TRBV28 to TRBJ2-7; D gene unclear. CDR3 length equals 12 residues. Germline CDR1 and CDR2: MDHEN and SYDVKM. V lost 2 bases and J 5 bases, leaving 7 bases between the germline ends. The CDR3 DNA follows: TGTGCCAGCAGTTTAGTGATAAACGAGCAGTACTTC. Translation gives CASSLVINEQYF.

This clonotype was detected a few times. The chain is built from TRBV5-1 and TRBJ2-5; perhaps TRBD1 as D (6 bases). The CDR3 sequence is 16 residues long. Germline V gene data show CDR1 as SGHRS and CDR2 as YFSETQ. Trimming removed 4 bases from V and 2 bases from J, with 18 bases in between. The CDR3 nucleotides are TGCGCCAGCAGCAAAACAGGGAGCCAATCGCAAGAGACCCAGTACTTC. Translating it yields CASSKTGSQSQETQYF.

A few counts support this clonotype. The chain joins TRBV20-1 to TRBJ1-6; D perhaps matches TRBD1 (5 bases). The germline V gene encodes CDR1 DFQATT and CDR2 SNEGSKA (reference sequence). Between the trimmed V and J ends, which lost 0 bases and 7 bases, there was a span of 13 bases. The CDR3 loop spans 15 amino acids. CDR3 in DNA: TGCAGTGCTAGAGAACCGGGACTCCCGAATTCACCCCTCCACTTT. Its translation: CSAREPGLPNSPLHF.

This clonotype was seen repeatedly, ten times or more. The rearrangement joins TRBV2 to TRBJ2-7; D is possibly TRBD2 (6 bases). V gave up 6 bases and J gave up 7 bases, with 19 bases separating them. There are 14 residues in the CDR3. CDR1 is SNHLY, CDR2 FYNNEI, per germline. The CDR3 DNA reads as TGTGCCAGCAGGGACCCCCTTCGTCGGGGGGAGCAGTACTTC. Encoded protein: CASRDPLRRGEQYF.

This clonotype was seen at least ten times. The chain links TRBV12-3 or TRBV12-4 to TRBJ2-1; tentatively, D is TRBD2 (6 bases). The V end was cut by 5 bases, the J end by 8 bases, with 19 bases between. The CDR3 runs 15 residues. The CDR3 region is CASSPPGLRRDEQFF. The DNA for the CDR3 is TGTGCCAGCAGTCCGCCGGGACTGCGTCGGGATGAGCAGTTCTTC.

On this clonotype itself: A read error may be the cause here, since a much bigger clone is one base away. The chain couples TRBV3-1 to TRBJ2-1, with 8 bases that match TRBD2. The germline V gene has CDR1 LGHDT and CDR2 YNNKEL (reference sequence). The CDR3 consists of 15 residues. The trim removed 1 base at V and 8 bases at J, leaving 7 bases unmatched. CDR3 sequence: CASSQAGGTPYEQFF. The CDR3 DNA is TGTGCCAGCAGCCAAGCGGGAGGGACCCCCTATGAGCAGTTCTTC.

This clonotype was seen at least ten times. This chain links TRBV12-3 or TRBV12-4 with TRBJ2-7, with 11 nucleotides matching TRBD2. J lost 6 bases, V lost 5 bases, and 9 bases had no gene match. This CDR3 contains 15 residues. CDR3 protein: CASSAPLAGVSEQYF. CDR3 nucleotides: TGTGCCAGCAGTGCCCCACTAGCGGGAGTCAGCGAGCAGTACTTC.

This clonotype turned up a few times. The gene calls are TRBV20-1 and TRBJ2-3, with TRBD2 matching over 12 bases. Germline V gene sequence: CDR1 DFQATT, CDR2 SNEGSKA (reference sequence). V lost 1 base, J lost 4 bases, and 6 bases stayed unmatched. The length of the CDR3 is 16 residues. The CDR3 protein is CSARGATSGGSDTQYF. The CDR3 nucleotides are TGCAGTGCTAGAGGTGCGACTAGCGGGGGATCAGATACGCAGTATTTT.

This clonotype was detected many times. The CDR3 DNA reads TGCAGTGCTAGGCCGGGCCCCGGAGTGATTAGCAATCAGCCCCAGCATTTT. Translating it yields CSARPGPGVISNQPQHF. This chain connects TRBV20-1 to TRBJ1-5; D is unresolved. This CDR3 has 17 residues. The ends were cut back, 3 bases at V and 0 bases at J, with 18 bases in the middle. Germline CDR1 DFQATT, CDR2 SNEGSKA (reference sequence).

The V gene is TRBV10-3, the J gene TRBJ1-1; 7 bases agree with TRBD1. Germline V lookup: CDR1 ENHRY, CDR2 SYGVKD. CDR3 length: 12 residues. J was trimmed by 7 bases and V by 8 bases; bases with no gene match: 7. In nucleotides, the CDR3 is TGTGCCATCTCTCGGACAGGAGGTGAAGCTTTCTTT. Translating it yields CAISRTGGEAFF.

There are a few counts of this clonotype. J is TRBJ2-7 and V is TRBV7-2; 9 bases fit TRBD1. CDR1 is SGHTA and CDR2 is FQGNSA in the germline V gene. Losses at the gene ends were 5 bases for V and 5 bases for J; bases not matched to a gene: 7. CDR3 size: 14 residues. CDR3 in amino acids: CASSPDRGTHEQYF. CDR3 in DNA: TGTGCCAGCAGCCCAGACAGGGGGACCCACGAGCAGTACTTC.